This passage covers 23 T cell receptor beta chains from one sample sequenced in a study of prognosis after radiotherapy for stage I lung cancer. Starting from genomic DNA, TCR beta CDR3 was amplified through two-round multiplex PCR. For every TRBV and TRBJ gene, a specific primer was used in first-round PCR. One entry per CDR3 protein, called by TCRdb with MiXCR from the multiplex PCR reads. The sample lists fewer than 35,000 distinct CDR3 sequences, 40% to 50% occurring once. Sequencing used PBMCs, obtained before or after stereotactic body radiation therapy (not recorded which). These receptor sequences come from a donor over 45 with non-small cell lung cancer.

This clonotype was detected ten times or more. The rearrangement uses TRBV25-1 and TRBJ2-5; perhaps D is TRBD1 or TRBD2 (6 bases each). Germline values: CDR1 MGHDK, CDR2 SYGVNS. The CDR3 covers 15 residues. Trimming took off 1 base at V and 4 bases at J, with 13 bases between the two ends. CDR3: CASSEWGGGPETQYF. The CDR3 nucleotides read TGTGCCAGCAGTGAATGGGGTGGGGGGCCAGAGACCCAGTACTTC.

This clonotype appeared many times. The chain joins TRBV10-3 to TRBJ1-5, with a possible D match to TRBD1 (6 bases). The CDR3 extends over 13 amino acids. V shed 10 bases and J shed 4 bases, with 14 bases lying between them. Per germline, CDR1 ENHRY and CDR2 SYGVKD. DNA of the CDR3: TGTGCCAGCGTACAGGGAGTTAATCAGCCCCAGCATTTT. Its translation: CASVQGVNQPQHF.

This clonotype was counted at least ten times. The chain recombines TRBV5-1 with TRBJ1-1; D is unclear. The CDR3 is made up of 11 amino acids. Trimming shortened V by 9 bases and J by 7 bases, and 13 bases separated the two germline ends. The germline V gene has CDR1 SGHRS and CDR2 YFSETQ. CDR3: CATSDGREAFF. The CDR3 region has the DNA TGCGCCACCTCAGACGGGCGTGAAGCTTTCTTT.

This clonotype was detected many times. The chain links TRBV4-3 to TRBJ2-3; 11 bases line up with TRBD2. The CDR3 covers 19 residues. V lost 0 bases to trimming and J lost 4 bases; unmatched junction nucleotides: 12. The germline V gene has CDR1 LGHNA and CDR2 YSLEER. CDR3 residues: CASSQDLRLAGGWADTQYF. In nucleotides, the CDR3 is TGCGCCAGCAGCCAAGATCTGAGGCTAGCGGGAGGCTGGGCAGATACGCAGTATTTT.

This clonotype has a count of ten or more. The V gene is TRBV24-1, the J gene TRBJ2-3; 7 bases match TRBD1. CDR3 size: 14 residues. The V segment lost 9 bases and the J segment 2 bases; nucleotides outside the gene matches: 7. Germline CDR1 is KGHDR and CDR2 is SFDVKD. Here the CDR3 DNA reads TGTGCCACCGCTCGGACAGGTACCACAGATACGCAGTATTTT. Translating gives CATARTGTTDTQYF.

This clonotype was recorded many times. The chain couples TRBV27 to TRBJ2-5; D might be TRBD2 (6 bases). The CDR3 is made up of 15 amino acids. V shed 5 bases and J shed 5 bases, with 18 bases lying between them. Germline V gene lookup returns CDR1 MNHEY and CDR2 SMNVEV (reference sequence). CDR3 nucleotides: TGTGCCAGCAGTCCCGCGTCGGCGGGAAGGGAGACCCAGTACTTC. This sequence encodes CASSPASAGRETQYF.

The chain uses TRBV12-3 or TRBV12-4 and TRBJ2-3, with unresolved D. The CDR3 contains 14 residues. With 7 bases removed from V and 6 bases from J, the gap between germline ends came to 17 bases. The DNA for the CDR3 is TGTGCCAGCATTACAACCGGTCGAATGGATACGCAGTATTTT. It translates to CASITTGRMDTQYF.

This clonotype has at least ten counts. This chain joins TRBV7-9 and TRBJ1-4; D is possibly TRBD1 (6 bases). Germline CDR1 is SEHNR and CDR2 is FQNEAQ (reference sequence). Trimming left V 5 bases short and J 0 bases short, with 13 bases between. CDR3 size: 16 residues. Here the CDR3 reads CASSTGQYPTNEKLFF. CDR3 DNA sequence: TGTGCCAGCAGCACTGGACAGTACCCAACTAATGAAAAACTGTTTTTT.

Ten or more counts support this clonotype. The chain uses TRBV5-1 and TRBJ2-3; the match to TRBD1 covers 7 bases. CDR3 length: 14 amino acids. Germline V gene sequence: CDR1 SGHRS, CDR2 YFSETQ. J gave up 3 bases and V 0 bases, and 1 base lay outside the gene matches. DNA for the CDR3: TGCGCCAGCAGCTTGGAGGGGGCAACAGATACGCAGTATTTT. Protein sequence: CASSLEGATDTQYF.

The table lists this clonotype with many counts. V is TRBV7-2 and J is TRBJ2-4; D uncertain. The CDR3 length is 18 residues. V lost 5 bases and J lost 2, with 22 bases in between. Germline loops: CDR1 SGHTA, CDR2 FQGNSA. CDR3 sequence (DNA): TGTGCCAGCAGCCGACTGGGGTCAGACTTCTTTTCCAAAAACATTCAGTACTTC. Its translation is CASSRLGSDFFSKNIQYF.

This clonotype was detected many times. V gene TRBV30 combines with J gene TRBJ2-3, with 9 bases aligning to TRBD2. Germline trimming cut 3 bases from V and 5 bases from J; bases unmatched to any gene: 3. The CDR3 has 13 amino acids. Germline CDR1 and CDR2: GTSNPN and SVGIG (reference sequence). The CDR3 loop is CAWRTSGRDTQYF. Written as DNA, the CDR3 is TGTGCCTGGAGGACTAGCGGAAGAGATACGCAGTATTTT.

The table lists this clonotype with many counts. The V and J genes are TRBV5-6 and TRBJ2-5; tentatively, D is TRBD1 (6 bases). Germline values: CDR1 SGHDT, CDR2 YYEEEE. The CDR3 runs 13 residues. V was trimmed by 4 bases and J by 5 bases, leaving 12 bases between them. The CDR3 sequence is CASSTQGRETQYF. The CDR3, as DNA: TGTGCCAGCAGCACACAGGGTCGGGAGACCCAGTACTTC.

Concerning this clonotype: A far larger clone is only one base removed, so a read error is likely. The chain combines TRBV6-1 with TRBJ2-2; the D is unclear. Germline CDR1 and CDR2: MNHNS and SASEGT. CDR3 length: 13 amino acids. The V end was cut by 3 bases, the J end by 4 bases, with 6 bases between. CDR3 in DNA: TGTGCCAGCAGTGATTCCCCCACCGGGGAGCTGTTTTTT. It codes for CASSDSPTGELFF.

The rearrangement links TRBV28 to TRBJ2-3; 8 bases fit TRBD2. Trimming removed 11 bases from V and 3 bases from J; junction bases left unmatched: 10. CDR1 MDHEN and CDR2 SYDVKM come from the germline V gene. The CDR3 extends over 14 amino acids. The CDR3 protein is CAGSSGSKTDTQYF. CDR3 sequence (DNA): TGTGCCGGTTCGAGCGGGAGCAAAACAGATACGCAGTATTTT.

Of note for this clonotype: A far larger clone lies a single base away; this is likely a read error. The V and J genes are TRBV7-8 and TRBJ2-1; TRBD2 aligns across 9 bases. Germline values: CDR1 SGHVS, CDR2 FQNEAQ. The CDR3 consists of 15 residues. V was clipped by 5 bases and J by 0 bases; unmatched bases: 2. The CDR3 nucleotides are TGTGCCAGCAGCCTTAGCGGGAGCTCCTACAATGAGCAGTTCTTC. This translates into CASSLSGSSYNEQFF.

In the case of this clonotype: Its ends do not fully match the called genes, so a read error is possible. The chain recombines TRBV27 with TRBJ2-7, with TRBD1 identical over 9 bases. The CDR3 is made up of 14 amino acids. CDR1 MNHEY and CDR2 SMNVEV come from the germline V gene (reference sequence). The CDR3: CAISFGTGYYEHYF. The CDR3 DNA follows: TGTGCCATCAGTTTCGGGACAGGGTACTACGAGCATTACTTC.

This clonotype was detected many times. This chain joins TRBV14 and TRBJ2-3, with unresolved D. Trimming took off 4 bases at V and 2 bases at J, with 13 bases between the two ends. Per germline, CDR1 SGHDN and CDR2 FVKESK. This CDR3 is 15 amino acids long. The CDR3 DNA reads TGTGCCAGCAGCCCCACTTTGGGCCTCACAGATACGCAGTATTTT. It specifies CASSPTLGLTDTQYF.

This clonotype has at least ten counts. The chain's CDR3 is CASSRDSGSYEQYF. The CDR3 DNA is TGCGCCAGCTCACGGGACTCAGGGTCCTACGAGCAGTACTTC. This chain joins TRBV5-1 and TRBJ2-7; TRBD2 is a possible D gene (6 bases). Germline V gives CDR1 SGHRS, CDR2 YFSETQ. V lost 7 bases and J 1 base, leaving 15 bases between the germline ends. The CDR3 loop spans 14 amino acids.

The rearrangement joins TRBV11-2 to TRBJ2-7; 7 nucleotides align to TRBD2. In germline, CDR1 is SGHAT, CDR2 FQNNGV. V was pared by 4 bases and J by 7 bases, with 10 bases of the junction left unmatched. This CDR3 region has 14 residues. CDR3 loop: CASSSGGAGSEQYF. The CDR3 DNA sequence: TGTGCCAGCAGCTCGGGGGGAGCGGGAAGTGAGCAGTACTTC.

V is TRBV6-1 and J is TRBJ2-2; TRBD2 matches at 11 bases. Germline loops: CDR1 MNHNS, CDR2 SASEGT. V lost 7 bases, J lost 7 bases, and 8 bases stayed unmatched. This CDR3 is built from 15 residues. The CDR3 sequence: CASTVLAGVGGELFF. The CDR3 region has the DNA TGTGCCAGCACCGTACTAGCGGGAGTTGGCGGGGAGCTGTTTTTT.

This clonotype has a count of ten or more. CDR3 bases: TGCGCCAGCAGCCAAGATTGGGCGGGAGGTCCAGCCGCGGAATACAATGAGCAGTTCTTC. Its translation: CASSQDWAGGPAAEYNEQFF. The rearrangement uses TRBV4-1 and TRBJ2-1; 8 nucleotides match TRBD2. V dropped 0 bases and J dropped 4; count of bases not matched to a gene: 17. Per germline, CDR1 MGHRA and CDR2 YSYEKL. This CDR3 has 20 residues.

By share, this clonotype ranks as medium-sized. The chain carries TRBV7-9 and TRBJ2-2, with 7 bases that match TRBD1. V trimming: 6 bases; J trimming: 5 bases; junction bases outside the gene matches: 12. CDR1 is SEHNR and CDR2 is FQNEAQ in the germline V gene (reference sequence). CDR3 length: 16 residues. As DNA, the CDR3 is TGTGCCAGCAGACCCACCCGGGCAGGGGGTACCGGGGAGCTGTTTTTT. It yields the protein CASRPTRAGGTGELFF.

This clonotype was observed once. A read error may account for a junction end that differs from germline. Written as DNA, the CDR3 is TGTGCCAGCAGGCAGAACATTAACACTGAGGCTTTCTTT. As protein: CASRQNINTEAFF. The gene calls are TRBV2 and TRBJ1-1; unclear D gene. In germline, CDR1 is SNHLY, CDR2 FYNNEI. The CDR3 spans 13 residues.